Sequencing of this T cell receptor (beta chain) was carried out in a study of patients and donors after allogeneic stem cell transplantation. Trimming stripped 3 bases from V and 1 base from J, with 16 bases between. This CDR3 is 16 amino acids long. Germline V gene data show CDR1 as SGDLS and CDR2 as YYNGEE. TCRdb fed the RT-PCR reads into MiXCR, producing one record per CDR3 protein. The table records over 150,000 distinct CDR3 sequences, around two fifths of them present only once. The gene calls are TRBV9 and TRBJ1-1, with D tentatively TRBD1 (6 bases). The clonotype comes from a human donor who was either an allogeneic HSCT recipient or a stem cell or donor lymphocyte infusion donor (not recorded which). It is not recorded whose cells these are; they may come from a transplant donor. Sequenced sample: blood, either unsorted or a sorted T cell fraction (not recorded which). The CDR3 DNA reads as TGTGCCAGCAGCGAAATAAATGGACAGCCGAACACTGAAGCTTTCTTT. The encoded protein is CASSEINGQPNTEAFF.